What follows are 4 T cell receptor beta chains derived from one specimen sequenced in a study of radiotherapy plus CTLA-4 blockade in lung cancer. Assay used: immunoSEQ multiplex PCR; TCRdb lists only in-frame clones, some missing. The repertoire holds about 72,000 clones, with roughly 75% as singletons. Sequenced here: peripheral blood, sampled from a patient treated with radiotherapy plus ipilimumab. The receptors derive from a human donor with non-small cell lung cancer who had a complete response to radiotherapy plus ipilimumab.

In nucleotides, the CDR3 is TGTGCCAGCAGCTTCACAGATACGCAGTATTTT. It is translated as CASSFTDTQYF. The chain recombines TRBV5-4 with TRBJ2-3; no clear D. From germline, CDR1 is SGHNT and CDR2 YYREEE (reference sequence). The V end lost 2 bases, the J end lost 2 bases, and 0 bases lay between the germline ends. This CDR3 is built from 11 residues.

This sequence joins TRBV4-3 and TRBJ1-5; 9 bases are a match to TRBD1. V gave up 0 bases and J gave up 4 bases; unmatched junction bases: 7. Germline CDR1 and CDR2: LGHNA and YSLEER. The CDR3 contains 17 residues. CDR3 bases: TGCGCCAGCAGCCAAGATAGGTTGACAGGGGGAAATCAGCCCCAGCATTTT. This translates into CASSQDRLTGGNQPQHF.

The CDR3, as DNA: TGTGCCAGTAGTCGCTCCCAGATACTCTCTGGAAACACCATATATTTT. This codes for CASSRSQILSGNTIYF. This chain connects TRBV19 to TRBJ1-3; no clear D gene. The CDR3 runs 16 residues. Between the trimmed V and J ends, which lost 5 bases and 0 bases, there was a span of 14 bases. Germline CDR1 reads LNHDA; CDR2 reads SQIVND (reference sequence).

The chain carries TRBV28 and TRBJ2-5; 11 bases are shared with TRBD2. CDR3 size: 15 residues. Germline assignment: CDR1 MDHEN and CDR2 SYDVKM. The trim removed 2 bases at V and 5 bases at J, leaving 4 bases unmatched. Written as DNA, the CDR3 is TGTGCCAGCAGTTTAAGACTAGCGGGAATGGAGACCCAGTACTTC. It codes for CASSLRLAGMETQYF.